The 23 T cell receptor beta chains reported below all come from one sample, sequenced in a study of control samples from healthy donors and cancer patients (dated by TCRdb to about 2020). The protocol used for the library was the immunoSEQ multiplex PCR assay. TCRdb provides this immuneACCESS table in a form limited to in-frame rearrangements. Some clones are lacking; in checked studies, under half of them reflect an unresolved V gene, and why the rest are absent is not known. The sample contains about 130,000 clones, 80% to 95% of them found a single time. 4.5% to 7% of the sample goes to the ten largest clones. Sequencing was performed on blood. The receptors were sampled from a young man in good health.

The genes are TRBV2 and TRBJ1-4; no clear D gene. V lost 9 bases to trimming and J lost 8 bases, with 10 bases between them. Germline assignment: CDR1 SNHLY and CDR2 FYNNEI. The CDR3 length is 11 residues. CDR3 in amino acids: CASGLTEKLFF. DNA of the CDR3: TGTGCCAGTGGACTGACCGAAAAACTGTTTTTT. The whole variable domain, remainder taken from reference TRBV2 and TRBJ1-4, is EPEVTQTPSHQVTQMGQEVILRCVPISNHLYFYWYRQILGQKVEFLVSFYNNEISEKSEIFDDQFSVERPDGSNFTLKIRSTKLEDSAMYFCASGLTEKLFFGSGTQLSVL.

The chain employs TRBV4-1 and TRBJ2-1; possible D gene TRBD1, 6 bases. Germline CDR1 is MGHRA and CDR2 is YSYEKL. V lost 1 base, J lost 7 bases, and 20 bases lay in between. This CDR3 is 17 amino acids long. The CDR3 here is CASSQGERTAQHNEQFF. The CDR3 DNA is TGCGCCAGCAGCCAAGGGGAAAGGACAGCTCAACATAATGAGCAGTTCTTC.

The chain recombines TRBV6-5 with TRBJ2-5; D is possibly TRBD1 or TRBD2 (5 bases each). The CDR3 length is 13 residues. V was pared by 7 bases and J by 6 bases, with 15 bases between. Germline V gene sequence: CDR1 MNHEY, CDR2 SVGAGI. The CDR3 region has the DNA TGTGCCAGCACCCGAGACTTGGGACAGACCCAGTACTTC. Translated, it gives CASTRDLGQTQYF.

The chain recombines TRBV11-2 with TRBJ2-7; 7 bases map to TRBD1. The trim removed 5 bases at V and 5 bases at J, leaving 9 bases unmatched. Germline values: CDR1 SGHAT, CDR2 FQNNGV. The CDR3 length is 14 residues. The CDR3 DNA sequence: TGTGCCAGCAGCAACCGACAGGGTTCCAACGAGCAGTACTTC. Encoded protein: CASSNRQGSNEQYF.

A remark on this clone: Germline is not matched at one junction end, which may reflect a read error. The rearrangement joins TRBV6-6 to TRBJ1-4; TRBD1 agrees at 11 bases. The CDR3 runs 16 residues. The germline CDR1 and CDR2 sequences are MNHNY and SVGAGI (reference sequence). CDR3 DNA sequence: TGTGCCGGCAGTCCGGGACAGGGGGCAACTAATGAAAAACTGTTTTTT. As protein: CAGSPGQGATNEKLFF.

The chain joins TRBV30 to TRBJ2-7; unclear D gene. CDR1 GTSNPN and CDR2 SVGIG come from the germline V gene (reference sequence). CDR3 length: 12 amino acids. Deletions cut 0 bases from V and 5 bases from J, with 8 bases between. This chain's CDR3 is CAWSVSIHEQYF. The DNA for the CDR3 is TGTGCCTGGAGTGTCTCGATCCACGAGCAGTACTTC.

The gene calls are TRBV6-2 or TRBV6-3 and TRBJ1-5; D possibly corresponds to TRBD1 (5 bases). The germline V and J ends were trimmed by 0 bases and 0 bases, with 9 bases remaining between them. CDR3 length equals 16 residues. From germline, CDR1 is MNHEY and CDR2 SVGEGT. CDR3 nucleotides: TGTGCCAGCAGTTACTCCGGGACGGCTAGCAATCAGCCCCAGCATTTT. Translated, it gives CASSYSGTASNQPQHF.

CDR3: CASSILGSPGQGTGELFF. The CDR3 DNA follows: TGTGCCAGCAGCATCCTCGGGTCCCCGGGACAGGGCACCGGGGAGCTGTTTTTT. The chain recombines TRBV11-2 with TRBJ2-2, with 9 bases fitting TRBD1. V trimming: 5 bases; J trimming: 4 bases; junction bases outside the gene matches: 14. This CDR3 has 18 residues. The germline V gene encodes CDR1 SGHAT and CDR2 FQNNGV.

This clone was seen more than once but under ten times. The V gene is TRBV5-1, the J gene TRBJ1-1; TRBD1 might be the D (5 bases). Germline CDR1 and CDR2: SGHRS and YFSETQ. The V end was cut by 0 bases, the J end by 3 bases, with 12 bases between. This CDR3 has 15 amino acids. CDR3 in amino acids: CASSLGGSLDTEAFF. CDR3 DNA sequence: TGCGCCAGCAGCTTGGGGGGGAGTTTGGACACTGAAGCTTTCTTT.

This sequence joins TRBV7-9 and TRBJ2-1; 8 nucleotides agree with TRBD2. The CDR3 covers 15 residues. Unmatched junction bases numbered 0, after V lost 0 bases and J lost 2 bases. Germline CDR1 and CDR2: SEHNR and FQNEAQ (reference sequence). The CDR3, as DNA: TGTGCCAGCAGCTTAGCCGGGGGGGCCTACAATGAGCAGTTCTTC. Amino acids: CASSLAGGAYNEQFF.

V gene TRBV18 combines with J gene TRBJ1-1; no definite D call. Germline CDR1 is KGHSH and CDR2 is LQKENI. This CDR3 contains 13 residues. V was clipped by 4 bases and J by 7 bases, with 13 bases between them. The CDR3 spells CASSLSTEGEAFF. CDR3 nucleotide sequence: TGTGCCAGCTCACTTTCAACGGAAGGTGAAGCTTTCTTT.

The chain carries TRBV5-1 and TRBJ2-3, with D tentatively TRBD2 (6 bases). V gave up 0 bases and J gave up 0 bases, with 11 bases separating them. The V gene's germline CDR1 is SGHRS and CDR2 YFSETQ. The CDR3 runs 16 residues. For the CDR3, the DNA is TGCGCCAGCAGCTTGGCCGCGCGGGGAAGCACAGATACGCAGTATTTT. This sequence encodes CASSLAARGSTDTQYF.

This chain uses TRBV5-1 with TRBJ1-4, with 10 bases identical to TRBD1. CDR3 length: 14 amino acids. V lost 4 bases to trimming and J lost 8 bases; unmatched junction nucleotides: 5. The V gene's germline CDR1 is SGHRS and CDR2 YFSETQ. The CDR3: CASSPDRGSEKLFF. The CDR3 coding sequence is TGCGCCAGCAGCCCGGACAGGGGGTCGGAAAAACTGTTTTTT.

V and J are TRBV7-2 and TRBJ2-7; TRBD2 matches 12 bases. CDR3 length: 15 amino acids. Trimming took 5 bases from V and 2 from J; bases not matched to a gene: 4. Germline V gene data show CDR1 as SGHTA and CDR2 as FQGNSA. The chain's CDR3 is CASSELAGGPYEQYF. The CDR3 DNA follows: TGTGCCAGCAGCGAACTAGCGGGGGGTCCCTACGAGCAGTACTTC.

The chain carries TRBV20-1 and TRBJ1-4; D gene unclear. The CDR3 runs to 12 residues. The V gene's germline CDR1 is DFQATT and CDR2 SNEGSKA (reference sequence). V lost 6 bases and J lost 8, with 13 bases in between. CDR3 DNA sequence: TGCAGTGCCAGTGACTGGACCGAAAAACTGTTTTTT. This gives the protein CSASDWTEKLFF.

The chain is built from TRBV18 and TRBJ1-2; D call uncertain. Germline-derived CDR1 and CDR2 are KGHSH and LQKENI. The CDR3 has 15 amino acids. The V end lost 1 base, the J end lost 1 base, and 10 bases lay between the germline ends. CDR3 in amino acids: CASSPLVWVNYGYTF. The DNA of the CDR3 is TGTGCCAGCTCACCACTAGTGTGGGTTAACTATGGCTACACCTTC.

This chain links TRBV2 with TRBJ2-3; 9 nucleotides match TRBD2. Per germline, CDR1 SNHLY and CDR2 FYNNEI. The CDR3 loop spans 14 amino acids. The V segment lost 6 bases and the J segment 2 bases; nucleotides outside the gene matches: 3. Here the CDR3 DNA reads TGTGCCAGCAGGGCGGGGGGGATCACAGATACGCAGTATTTT. Translation: CASRAGGITDTQYF. Together with reference TRBV2 and TRBJ2-3, the CDR3 gives the full variable domain: EPEVTQTPSHQVTQMGQEVILRCVPISNHLYFYWYRQILGQKVEFLVSFYNNEISEKSEIFDDQFSVERPDGSNFTLKIRSTKLEDSAMYFCASRAGGITDTQYFGPGTRLTVL.

The chain employs TRBV21-1 and TRBJ2-3; the D segment call TRBD1 is taken from the table without a DNA check. TRBV21-1 represents a pseudogene. The CDR3 is made up of 15 amino acids. CDR3 DNA sequence: TGTGCCAGCAGCAAGCAGAACAGGGTGGCAGATACGCAGTATTTT. Protein product: CASSKQNRVADTQYF.

The gene calls are TRBV27 and TRBJ2-7, with 10 bases aligning to TRBD1. The CDR3 totals 16 residues. Germline assignment: CDR1 MNHEY and CDR2 SMNVEV (reference sequence). J was trimmed by 0 bases and V by 5 bases; bases with no gene match: 7. As DNA, the CDR3 is TGTGCCAGCAGTCTCGGACAGGGGGGGAGCTCCTACGAGCAGTACTTC. Its translation: CASSLGQGGSSYEQYF.

The rearrangement uses TRBV9 and TRBJ2-4; D is undetermined. The V end lost 4 bases, the J end lost 8 bases, and 7 bases lay between the germline ends. Germline V gene lookup returns CDR1 SGDLS and CDR2 YYNGEE. The CDR3 consists of 11 residues. The CDR3 reads CASSSTDIQYF. CDR3 sequence (DNA): TGTGCCAGCAGCTCCACAGACATTCAGTACTTC.

This chain links TRBV4-2 with TRBJ1-2; TRBD1 matches at 9 bases. Trimming cost V 4 bases and J 3 bases; bases outside gene matches: 6. The CDR3 consists of 15 residues. Germline V gives CDR1 LGHNA, CDR2 YNFKEQ. CDR3 sequence: CASSPERTGDYGYTF. Here the CDR3 DNA reads TGTGCCAGCAGCCCTGAAAGGACAGGGGACTATGGCTACACCTTC.

The DNA for the CDR3 is TGTGCCAGCAGCTTATCAGGGTACGAGCAGTACTTC. Its translation is CASSLSGYEQYF. The V call is TRBV7-2, the J call TRBJ2-7, with D perhaps TRBD1 (5 bases). V lost 2 bases to trimming and J lost 4 bases, with 6 bases between them. Germline assignment: CDR1 SGHTA and CDR2 FQGNSA. The CDR3 has 12 residues.

This clone was found once. A junction boundary mismatches the germline segment, possibly from a read error. The chain has TRBV2 and TRBJ1-2, with D uncertain. CDR1 is SNHLY and CDR2 is FYNNEI in the germline V gene. The CDR3 length is 12 residues. CDR3 sequence reads: CASDYSGFLPLF. The CDR3 DNA reads as TGTGCCAGCGATTATAGCGGCTTTCTTCCCCTCTTC.